This T cell receptor beta chain comes out of a study of cytomegalovirus exposure and HLA in healthy donors. Points from the study as a whole: What was likely a sequencing artifact was a cluster of highly shared sequence variants. Researchers left out some V segments, among them TRBV6-2 and TRBV6-3, as indistinguishable.

Comments on this clone: Its cognate antigen is unknown.

The CDR3 has 17 residues. The J segment lost 1 base and the V segment lost 2 bases, leaving 5 bases of the junction unmatched. Germline V gene data show CDR1 as MGHRA and CDR2 as YSYEKL. Primers included in the PCR were 60 Vbeta and 13 Jbeta primers. Sequencing was performed with immunoSEQ multiplex PCR; in TCRdb, only in-frame clones are kept and a portion is missing. The data hold about 36,000 clones, with around 50% observed a single time. The specimen sequenced was PBMCs. This rearrangement joins TRBV4-1 to TRBJ2-1, with TRBD1 matching over 10 bases. This clonotype originated in a woman between 35 and 50 years old in good health and CMV-seropositive. The CDR3 coding sequence is TGCGCCAGCAGCCAACACGGACAGGGGGTTTCCTACAATGAGCAGTTCTTC. This encodes CASSQHGQGVSYNEQFF.